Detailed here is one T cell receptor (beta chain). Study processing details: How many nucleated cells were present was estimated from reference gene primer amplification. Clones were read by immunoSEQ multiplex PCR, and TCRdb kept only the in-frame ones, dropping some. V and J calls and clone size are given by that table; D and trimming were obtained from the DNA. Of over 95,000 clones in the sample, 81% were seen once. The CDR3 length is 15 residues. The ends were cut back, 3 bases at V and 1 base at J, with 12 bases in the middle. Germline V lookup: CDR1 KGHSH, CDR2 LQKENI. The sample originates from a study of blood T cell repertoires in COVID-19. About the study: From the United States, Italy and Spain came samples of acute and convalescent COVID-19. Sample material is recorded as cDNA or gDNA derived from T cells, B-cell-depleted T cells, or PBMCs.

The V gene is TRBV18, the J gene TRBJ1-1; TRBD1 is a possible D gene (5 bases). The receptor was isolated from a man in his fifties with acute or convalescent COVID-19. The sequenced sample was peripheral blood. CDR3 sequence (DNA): TGTGCCAGCTCACCCCGGGAGGGGAAGAACACTGAAGCTTTCTTT. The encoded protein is CASSPREGKNTEAFF.